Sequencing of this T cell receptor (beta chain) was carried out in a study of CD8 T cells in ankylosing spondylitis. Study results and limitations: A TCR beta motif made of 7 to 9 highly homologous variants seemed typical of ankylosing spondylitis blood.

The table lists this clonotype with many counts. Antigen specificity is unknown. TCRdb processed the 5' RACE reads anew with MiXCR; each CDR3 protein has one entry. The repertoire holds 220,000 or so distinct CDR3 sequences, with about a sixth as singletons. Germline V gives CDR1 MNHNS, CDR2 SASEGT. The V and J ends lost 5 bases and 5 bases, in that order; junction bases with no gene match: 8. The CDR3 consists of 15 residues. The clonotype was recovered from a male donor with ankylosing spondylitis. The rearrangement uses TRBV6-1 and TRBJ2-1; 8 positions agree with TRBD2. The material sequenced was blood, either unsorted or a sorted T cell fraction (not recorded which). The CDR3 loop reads CASSLYSGVNNEQFF. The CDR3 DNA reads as TGTGCCAGCAGTCTGTATAGCGGGGTAAACAATGAGCAGTTCTTC.